The rows below give T cell receptor beta chains drawn from one sample of a study of CD8+ T cells in alopecia areata. Libraries were prepared by immunoSEQ multiplex PCR; TCRdb keeps only in-frame clonotypes and omits some of them. The sample lists 65,000 to 100,000 clones, 45% to 60% occurring once. The sequencing input was NKG2D-high CD8+ T cells sorted from blood. These receptors were taken from a human donor with alopecia areata. Each CDR3 is given with its conserved first and last residue. Each record gives: clone size, J gene, V gene, D gene, CDR3 protein, CDR3 DNA. The D gene is left open where the match is weak. Some rows have no size entry. The others give once, few or many, or a class for an expanded clone.

>few|TRBJ2-1|TRBV9|.
CASSQLGSTNNEQFF
TGTGCCAGCAGCCAACTGGGCAGTACCAACAATGAGCAGTTCTTC
>.|TRBJ1-3|TRBV2|.
CASMTDSNLSGNTIYF
TGTGCCAGCATGACAGACTCTAACCTCTCTGGAAACACCATATATTTT
>.|TRBJ2-2|TRBV27|.
CACQGITGELFF
TGTGCCTGTCAGGGGATCACCGGGGAGCTGTTTTTT
>few|TRBJ2-1|TRBV29-1|TRBD2
CSVEGLAGDHEQFF
TGCAGCGTTGAAGGGCTAGCGGGGGACCATGAGCAGTTCTTC
>few|TRBJ2-7|TRBV6-1|.
CASRTRRGTDEQYF
TGTGCCAGCAGGACCCGGCGAGGCACCGACGAGCAGTACTTC
>few|TRBJ2-1|TRBV29-1|TRBD1
CSVEGAGQGLYNEQFF
TGCAGCGTTGAAGGCGCGGGACAGGGACTCTACAATGAGCAGTTCTTC
>.|TRBJ1-4|TRBV7-9|.
CASSLDEKLFF
TGTGCCAGCAGCTTAGATGAAAAACTGTTTTTT
>.|TRBJ2-7|TRBV2|.
CASSVVYEQYF
TGTGCCAGCAGTGTAGTATACGAGCAGTACTTC
>.|TRBJ1-2|TRBV9|.
CASSENGESANYGYTF
TGTGCCAGCAGCGAAAACGGAGAGTCAGCTAACTATGGCTACACCTTC
>medium-sized|TRBJ2-3|TRBV28|.
CASSPTAGPDTQYF
TGTGCCAGCAGCCCAACCGCGGGGCCAGATACGCAGTATTTT
>.|TRBJ1-1|TRBV13|.
CASSLVQNTEAFF
TGTGCCAGCAGCTTAGTGCAGAACACTGAAGCTTTCTTT
>few|TRBJ2-7|TRBV4-1|TRBD1
CASSPGTGGPEQYF
TGCGCCAGCAGCCCCGGGACAGGGGGTCCCGAGCAGTACTTC
>.|TRBJ2-3|TRBV28|.
CASSKTSPDTQYF
TGTGCCAGCAGTAAGACTAGTCCAGATACGCAGTATTTT
>.|TRBJ2-3|TRBV9|.
CASSVYDVGADTQYF
TGTGCCAGCAGCGTATATGACGTAGGGGCAGATACGCAGTATTTT
>.|TRBJ1-5|TRBV7-2|.
CASSRGPLVNQPQHF
TGTGCCAGCAGCCGGGGACCACTCGTTAATCAGCCCCAGCATTTT
>few|TRBJ2-7|TRBV27|.
CASRGAWTGNTYEQYF
TGTGCCAGCCGGGGGGCTTGGACAGGGAATACCTACGAGCAGTACTTC
>.|TRBJ2-3|TRBV28|.
CASSSSGDTQYF
TGTGCCAGCAGTTCATCCGGGGATACGCAGTATTTT
>few|TRBJ2-1|TRBV29-1|TRBD2
CSVPGLDNEQFF
TGCAGCGTCCCGGGACTAGACAATGAGCAGTTCTTC
>.|TRBJ2-7|TRBV4-3|.
CASSQDGGDEQYF
TGCGCCAGCAGCCAAGATGGGGGAGACGAGCAGTACTTC
>.|TRBJ2-1|TRBV29-1|.
CSVWLARANEQFF
TGCAGCGTCTGGCTAGCCAGAGCCAATGAGCAGTTCTTC
>.|TRBJ2-6|TRBV12-5|.
CASGLVVLPLTSGANVLTF
TGTGCTAGTGGTTTGGTTGTCTTACCTTTAACCTCTGGGGCCAACGTCCTGACTTTC
>few|TRBJ2-3|TRBV27|.
CASSLTGDTQYF
TGTGCCAGCAGTTTAACGGGTGATACGCAGTATTTT
>.|TRBJ2-7|TRBV29-1|TRBD1
CSVESAGGSYEQYF
TGCAGCGTTGAATCGGCAGGGGGCTCCTACGAGCAGTACTTC
>.|TRBJ1-6|TRBV4-1|.
CASSQASGAPLHF
TGCGCCAGCAGCCAAGCATCAGGGGCACCCCTCCACTTT
>.|TRBJ2-2|TRBV6-5|.
CASSYQSAGELFF
TGTGCCAGCAGTTACCAGTCGGCCGGGGAGCTGTTTTTT
>.|TRBJ2-1|TRBV11-2|.
CASSLGLGTYNEQFF
TGTGCCAGCAGCTTAGGGTTAGGGACCTACAATGAGCAGTTCTTC
>.|TRBJ2-7|TRBV13|.
CASSSRDPTYEQYF
TGTGCCAGCAGCTCCCGGGACCCCACCTACGAGCAGTACTTC
>.|TRBJ1-4|TRBV29-1|.
CSVELGTNEKLFF
TGCAGCGTTGAGTTGGGGACTAATGAAAAACTGTTTTTT
>.|TRBJ2-1|TRBV14|.
CASSLRSHGDEQFF
TGTGCCAGCAGCCTCCGCAGCCATGGGGATGAGCAGTTCTTC
>.|TRBJ1-1|TRBV4-1|.
CASSQAQGTEAFF
TGCGCCAGCAGCCAGGCACAGGGCACTGAAGCTTTCTTT
>few|TRBJ2-2|TRBV28|.
CASSPRDFHLTGELFF
TGTGCCAGCAGTCCGCGGGACTTTCATCTCACCGGGGAGCTGTTTTTT
>few|TRBJ2-5|TRBV29-1|.
CSVDPDPQETQYF
TGCAGCGTTGATCCAGACCCCCAAGAGACCCAGTACTTC
>medium-sized|TRBJ1-5|TRBV19|.
CASSQGPQPQHF
TGTGCCAGTAGCCAGGGGCCCCAGCCCCAGCATTTT
>few|TRBJ2-6|TRBV19|.
CASRASSGANVLTF
TGTGCCAGTCGGGCCAGCTCTGGGGCCAACGTCCTGACTTTC
>.|TRBJ1-2|TRBV15|.
CATSRVGGYDYGYTF
TGTGCCACCAGCAGAGTAGGAGGCTATGACTATGGCTACACCTTC
>few|TRBJ2-7|TRBV29-1|.
CSVEESPPSYEQYF
TGCAGCGTTGAGGAGTCACCTCCTAGCTACGAGCAGTACTTC
>few|TRBJ2-1|TRBV29-1|TRBD2
CSALGLTSGTGSGNEQFF
TGCAGCGCCCTAGGTTTGACTAGCGGGACTGGATCTGGTAATGAGCAGTTCTTC
>.|TRBJ2-3|TRBV29-1|TRBD2
CSVGLAGEGTDTQYF
TGCAGCGTCGGACTAGCGGGAGAGGGAACAGATACGCAGTATTTT
>few|TRBJ2-2|TRBV30|TRBD1
CALDRSYNTGELFF
TGTGCCTTGGACAGGAGCTACAACACCGGGGAGCTGTTTTTT
>.|TRBJ1-5|TRBV7-9|.
CASSFEGRGQPQHF
TGTGCCAGCAGCTTTGAGGGGAGAGGACAGCCCCAGCATTTT
>.|TRBJ2-7|TRBV30|.
CAWTGTYEQYF
TGTGCCTGGACAGGAACCTACGAGCAGTACTTC
>.|TRBJ2-7|TRBV29-1|.
CSVETRVYEQYF
TGCAGCGTGGAGACCAGGGTTTACGAGCAGTACTTC
>few|TRBJ1-2|TRBV7-9|.
CASSRGEDPGYTF
TGTGCCAGCAGCCGAGGGGAGGATCCCGGCTACACCTTC
>few|TRBJ2-2|TRBV29-1|TRBD1
CSVVSSGGGELFF
TGCAGCGTTGTGTCATCAGGGGGCGGGGAGCTGTTTTTT
>few|TRBJ2-7|TRBV10-3|.
CAISESSYEQYF
TGTGCCATCAGTGAATCCAGCTACGAGCAGTACTTC
>few|TRBJ2-7|TRBV28|.
CASSPTGAGEYEQYF
TGTGCCAGCAGCCCCACGGGGGCGGGAGAATACGAGCAGTACTTC
>.|TRBJ2-1|TRBV6-5|.
CASSYSSTEYNEQFF
TGTGCCAGCAGTTACTCGTCCACTGAATACAATGAGCAGTTCTTC
>.|TRBJ1-4|TRBV14|.
CASSQVHEKLFF
TGTGCCAGCAGCCAAGTACACGAAAAACTGTTTTTT
>.|TRBJ2-3|TRBV5-6|.
CASSLGGDTQYF
TGTGCCAGCAGCCTGGGGGGAGATACGCAGTATTTT
>few|TRBJ2-1|TRBV7-9|TRBD2
CASSLVPSGNNEQFF
TGTGCCAGCAGCTTAGTGCCTAGCGGAAACAATGAGCAGTTCTTC
>.|TRBJ2-7|TRBV4-1|.
CASSQEGYEQYF
TGCGCCAGCAGCCAAGAAGGTTACGAGCAGTACTTC
>few|TRBJ2-3|TRBV29-1|.
CSVPRGGTDTQYF
TGCAGCGTTCCCAGGGGTGGTACAGATACGCAGTATTTT
>.|TRBJ2-7|TRBV27|TRBD2
CASSLRGGYEQYF
TGTGCCAGCAGTTTACGGGGGGGCTACGAGCAGTACTTC
>.|TRBJ2-5|TRBV15|.
CATSGPQLETQYF
TGTGCCACCAGCGGCCCTCAGCTAGAGACCCAGTACTTC
>.|TRBJ1-1|TRBV15|.
CATSRDPRHLGDTEAFF
TGTGCCACCAGCAGAGACCCGAGGCACCTAGGGGACACTGAAGCTTTCTTT
>few|TRBJ2-7|TRBV7-2|TRBD2
CASSNIAGVNEQYF
TGTGCCAGCAGCAACATAGCGGGAGTGAACGAGCAGTACTTC